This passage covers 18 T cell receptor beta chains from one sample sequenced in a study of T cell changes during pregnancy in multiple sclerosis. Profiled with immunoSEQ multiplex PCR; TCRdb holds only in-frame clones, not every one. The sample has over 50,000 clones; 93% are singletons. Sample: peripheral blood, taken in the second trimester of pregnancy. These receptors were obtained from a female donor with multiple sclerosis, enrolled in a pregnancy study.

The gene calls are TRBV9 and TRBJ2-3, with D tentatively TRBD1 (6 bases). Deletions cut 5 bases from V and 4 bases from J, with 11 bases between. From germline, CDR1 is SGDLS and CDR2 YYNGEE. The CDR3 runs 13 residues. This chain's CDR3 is CASSRNRADTQYF. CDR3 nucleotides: TGTGCCAGCAGTAGAAACAGGGCAGATACGCAGTATTTT.

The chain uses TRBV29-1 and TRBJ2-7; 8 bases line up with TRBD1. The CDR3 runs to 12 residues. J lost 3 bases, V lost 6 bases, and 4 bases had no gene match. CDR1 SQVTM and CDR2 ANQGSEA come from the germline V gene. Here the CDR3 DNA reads TGCAGCGTCCTAGGACAGGGCTACGAGCAGTACTTC. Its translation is CSVLGQGYEQYF.

CDR3: CASSLTGYRTSSYEQYF. The CDR3 DNA reads TGTGCCAGCAGTTTAACGGGATATAGGACCAGCTCCTACGAGCAGTACTTC. The rearrangement joins TRBV27 to TRBJ2-7; D is possibly TRBD2 (5 bases). The CDR3 runs 17 residues. V was cut by 2 bases and J by 0 bases, with 17 bases left in between. From germline, CDR1 is MNHEY and CDR2 SMNVEV (reference sequence).

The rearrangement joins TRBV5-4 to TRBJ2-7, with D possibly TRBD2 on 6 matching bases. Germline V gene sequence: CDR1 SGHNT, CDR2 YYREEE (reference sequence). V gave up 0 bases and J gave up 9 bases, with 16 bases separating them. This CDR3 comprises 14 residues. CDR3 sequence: CASSLVGSGAGQYF. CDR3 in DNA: TGTGCCAGCAGCTTGGTAGGTAGCGGAGCTGGGCAGTACTTC.

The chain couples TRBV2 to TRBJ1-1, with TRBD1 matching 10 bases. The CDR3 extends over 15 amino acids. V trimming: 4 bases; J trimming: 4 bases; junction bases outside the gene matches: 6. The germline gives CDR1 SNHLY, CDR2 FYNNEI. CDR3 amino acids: CASSARQGASTEAFF. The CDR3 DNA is TGTGCCAGCAGTGCCAGACAGGGGGCGAGCACTGAAGCTTTCTTT. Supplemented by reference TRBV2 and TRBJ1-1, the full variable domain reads EPEVTQTPSHQVTQMGQEVILRCVPISNHLYFYWYRQILGQKVEFLVSFYNNEISEKSEIFDDQFSVERPDGSNFTLKIRSTKLEDSAMYFCASSARQGASTEAFFGQGTRLTVV.

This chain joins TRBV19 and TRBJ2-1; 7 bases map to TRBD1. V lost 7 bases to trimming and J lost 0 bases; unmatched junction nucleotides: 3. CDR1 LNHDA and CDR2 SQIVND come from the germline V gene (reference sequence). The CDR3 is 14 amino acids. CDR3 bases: TGTGCCAGTATGCAGGGGGACTCCTACAATGAGCAGTTCTTC. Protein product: CASMQGDSYNEQFF.

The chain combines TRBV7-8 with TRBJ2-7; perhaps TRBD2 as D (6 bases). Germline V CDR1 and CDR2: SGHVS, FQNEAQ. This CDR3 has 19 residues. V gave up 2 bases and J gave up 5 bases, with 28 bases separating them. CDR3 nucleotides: TGTGCCAGCAGCTTACGCAGCTTCGGGACTCAATCGGGGGAGGACGAGCAGTACTTC. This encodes CASSLRSFGTQSGEDEQYF. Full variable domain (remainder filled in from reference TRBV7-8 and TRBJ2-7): GAGVSQSPRYKVAKRGQDVALRCDPISGHVSLFWYQQALGQGPEFLTYFQNEAQLDKSGLPSDRFFAERPEGSVSTLKIQRTQQEDSAVYLCASSLRSFGTQSGEDEQYFGPGTRLTVT.

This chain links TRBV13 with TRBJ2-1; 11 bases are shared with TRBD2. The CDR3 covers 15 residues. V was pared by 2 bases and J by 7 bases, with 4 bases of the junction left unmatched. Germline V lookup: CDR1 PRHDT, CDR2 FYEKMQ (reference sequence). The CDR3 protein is CASSLTSGRSNEQFF. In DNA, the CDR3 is TGTGCCAGCAGCTTAACTAGCGGGAGATCTAATGAGCAGTTCTTC.

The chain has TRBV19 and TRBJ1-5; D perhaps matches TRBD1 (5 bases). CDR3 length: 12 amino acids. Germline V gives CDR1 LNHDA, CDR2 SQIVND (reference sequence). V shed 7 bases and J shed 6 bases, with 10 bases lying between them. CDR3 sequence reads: CASNMGLQPQHF. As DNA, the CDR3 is TGTGCCAGTAATATGGGGCTTCAGCCCCAGCATTTT.

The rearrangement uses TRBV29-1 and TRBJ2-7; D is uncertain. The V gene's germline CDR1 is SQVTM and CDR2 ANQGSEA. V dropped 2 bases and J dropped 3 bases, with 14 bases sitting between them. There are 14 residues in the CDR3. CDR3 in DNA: TGCAGCGTTGAACTTTGGGCTCGTGGCTACGAGCAGTACTTC. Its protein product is CSVELWARGYEQYF.

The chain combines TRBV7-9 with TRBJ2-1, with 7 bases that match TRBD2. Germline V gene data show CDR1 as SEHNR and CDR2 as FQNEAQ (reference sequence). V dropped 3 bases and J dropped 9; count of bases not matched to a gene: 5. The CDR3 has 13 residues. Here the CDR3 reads CASSFAGVGEQFF. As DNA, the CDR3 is TGTGCCAGCAGCTTCGCGGGAGTGGGTGAGCAGTTCTTC.

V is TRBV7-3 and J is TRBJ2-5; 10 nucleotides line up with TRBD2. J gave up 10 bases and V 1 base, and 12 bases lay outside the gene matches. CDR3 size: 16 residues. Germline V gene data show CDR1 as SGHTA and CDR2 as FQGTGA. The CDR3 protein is CASSLRRLAGAIGQYF. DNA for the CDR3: TGTGCCAGCAGCTTAAGGAGGCTAGCGGGAGCGATCGGCCAGTACTTC.

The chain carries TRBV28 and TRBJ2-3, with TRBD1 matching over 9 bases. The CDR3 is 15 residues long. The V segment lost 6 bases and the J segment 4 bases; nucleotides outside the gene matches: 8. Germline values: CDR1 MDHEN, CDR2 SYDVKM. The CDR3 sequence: CASSRGTGMADTQYF. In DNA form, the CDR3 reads TGTGCCAGCAGCCGGGGGACAGGGATGGCAGATACGCAGTATTTT.

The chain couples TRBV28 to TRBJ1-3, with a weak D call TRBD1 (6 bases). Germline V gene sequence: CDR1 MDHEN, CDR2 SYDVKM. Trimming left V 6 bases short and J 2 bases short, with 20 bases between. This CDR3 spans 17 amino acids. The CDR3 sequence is CASSTYAGTITGNTIYF. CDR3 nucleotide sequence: TGTGCCAGCAGCACTTACGCAGGGACAATTACTGGAAACACCATATATTTT.

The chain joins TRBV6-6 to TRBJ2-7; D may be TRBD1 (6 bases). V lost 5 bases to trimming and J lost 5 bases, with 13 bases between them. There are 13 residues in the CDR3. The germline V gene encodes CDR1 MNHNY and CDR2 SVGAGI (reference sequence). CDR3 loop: CASSQIQGHEQYF. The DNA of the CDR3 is TGTGCCAGCAGTCAAATACAGGGTCACGAGCAGTACTTC.

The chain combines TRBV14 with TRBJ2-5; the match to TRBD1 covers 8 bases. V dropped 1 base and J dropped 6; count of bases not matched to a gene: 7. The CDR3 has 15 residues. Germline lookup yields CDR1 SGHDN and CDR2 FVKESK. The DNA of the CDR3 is TGTGCCAGCAGCCAAGTGCAGGGGGCCCGGCAGACCCAGTACTTC. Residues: CASSQVQGARQTQYF.

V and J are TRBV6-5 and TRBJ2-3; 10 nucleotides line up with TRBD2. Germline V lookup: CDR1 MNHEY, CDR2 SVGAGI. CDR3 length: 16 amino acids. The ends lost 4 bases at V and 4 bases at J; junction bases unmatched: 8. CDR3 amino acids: CASSSGLAAGADTQYF. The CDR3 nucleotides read TGTGCCAGCAGTTCCGGACTAGCGGCCGGGGCAGATACGCAGTATTTT.

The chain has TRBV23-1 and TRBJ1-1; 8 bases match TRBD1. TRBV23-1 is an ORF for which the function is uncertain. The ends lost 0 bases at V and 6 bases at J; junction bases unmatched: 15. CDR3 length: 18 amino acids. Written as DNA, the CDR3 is TGCGCCAGCAGTCAATCCCCAGTTCGGGCAGGGGGCTTCGCTGAAGCTTTCTTT. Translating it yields CASSQSPVRAGGFAEAFF.